This T cell receptor (beta chain) was obtained from a study of cytomegalovirus exposure and HLA in healthy donors. Whole-study context: Inside one of the first data releases sat 85 million or so unique TCRs taken from HLA-typed donors. General study points: It was reported in a later analysis that an Asian-associated ancestry cluster showed fewer N-insertions than the roughly 670-donor mean.

Germline values: CDR1 MNHNS, CDR2 SASEGT. The CDR3 is 14 residues long. Between the trimmed V and J ends, which lost 2 bases and 6 bases, there was a span of 10 bases. As to this clone: Its antigen is as yet unknown.

60 Vbeta and 13 Jbeta primers were used in PCR. TCRdb's copy holds only in-frame clones and misses some; the assay was immunoSEQ multiplex PCR. The data contain 200,000 to 300,000 clones, almost 85% of them singletons. The V call is TRBV6-1, the J call TRBJ1-4, with unresolved D. This TCR was sampled from a woman aged 40 to 49 in good health and CMV-seropositive. The sample taken for sequencing was PBMCs. The CDR3 loop is CASSELKIHEKLFF. CDR3 coding DNA: TGTGCCAGCAGTGAATTAAAAATTCATGAAAAACTGTTTTTT.